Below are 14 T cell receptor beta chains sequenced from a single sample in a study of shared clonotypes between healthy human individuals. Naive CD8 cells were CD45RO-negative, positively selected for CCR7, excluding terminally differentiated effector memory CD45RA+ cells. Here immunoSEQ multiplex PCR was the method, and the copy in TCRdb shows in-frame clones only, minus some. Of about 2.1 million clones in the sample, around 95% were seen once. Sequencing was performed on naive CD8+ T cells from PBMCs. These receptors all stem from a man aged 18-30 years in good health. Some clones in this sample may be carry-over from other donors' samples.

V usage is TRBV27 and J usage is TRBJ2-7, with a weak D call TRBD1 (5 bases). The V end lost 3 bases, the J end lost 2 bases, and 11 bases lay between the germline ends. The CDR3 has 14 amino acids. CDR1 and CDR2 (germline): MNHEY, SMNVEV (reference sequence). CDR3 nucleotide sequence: TGTGCCAGCAGTTTGGCAGGGCCTACCTACGAGCAGTACTTC. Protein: CASSLAGPTYEQYF.

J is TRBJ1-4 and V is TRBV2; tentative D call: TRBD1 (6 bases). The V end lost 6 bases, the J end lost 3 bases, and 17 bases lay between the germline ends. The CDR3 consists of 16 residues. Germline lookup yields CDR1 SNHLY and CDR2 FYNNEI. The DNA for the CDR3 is TGTGCCAGCAGAGTATCGACGGGGGCCCCTAATGAAAAACTGTTTTTT. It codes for CASRVSTGAPNEKLFF.

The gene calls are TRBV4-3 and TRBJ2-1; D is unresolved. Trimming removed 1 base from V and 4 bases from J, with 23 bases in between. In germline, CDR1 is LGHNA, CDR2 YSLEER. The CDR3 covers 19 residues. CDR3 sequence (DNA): TGCGCCAGCAGCCAAGGGTGGGGTTCAGGAGTATCCATTTACAATGAGCAGTTCTTC. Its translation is CASSQGWGSGVSIYNEQFF.

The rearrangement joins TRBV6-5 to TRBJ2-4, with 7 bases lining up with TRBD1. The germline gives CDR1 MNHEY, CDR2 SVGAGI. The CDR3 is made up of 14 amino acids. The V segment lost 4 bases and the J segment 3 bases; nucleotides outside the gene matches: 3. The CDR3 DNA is TGTGCCAGCAGTTTAACAGGGGACAAAAACATTCAGTACTTC. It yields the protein CASSLTGDKNIQYF.

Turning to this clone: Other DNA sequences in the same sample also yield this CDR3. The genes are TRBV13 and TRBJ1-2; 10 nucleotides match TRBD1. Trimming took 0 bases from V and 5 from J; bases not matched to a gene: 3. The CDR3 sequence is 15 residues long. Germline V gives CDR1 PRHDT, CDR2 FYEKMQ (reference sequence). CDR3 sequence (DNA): TGTGCCAGCAGCTTAGGCCGGGGACAGGGGTATGGCTACACCTTC. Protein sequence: CASSLGRGQGYGYTF.

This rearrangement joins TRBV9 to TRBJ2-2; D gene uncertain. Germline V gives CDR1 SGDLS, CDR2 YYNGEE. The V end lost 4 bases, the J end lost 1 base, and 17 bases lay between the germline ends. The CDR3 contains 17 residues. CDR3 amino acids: CASSPTNKAVNTGELFF. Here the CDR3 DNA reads TGTGCCAGCAGCCCGACAAACAAGGCGGTGAACACCGGGGAGCTGTTTTTT.

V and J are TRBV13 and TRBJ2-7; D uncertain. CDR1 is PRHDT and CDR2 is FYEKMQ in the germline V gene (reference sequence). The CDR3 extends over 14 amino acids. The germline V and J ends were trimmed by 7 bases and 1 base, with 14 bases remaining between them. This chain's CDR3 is CASTTRKGSYEQYF. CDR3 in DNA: TGTGCCAGCACCACTCGAAAGGGATCCTACGAGCAGTACTTC.

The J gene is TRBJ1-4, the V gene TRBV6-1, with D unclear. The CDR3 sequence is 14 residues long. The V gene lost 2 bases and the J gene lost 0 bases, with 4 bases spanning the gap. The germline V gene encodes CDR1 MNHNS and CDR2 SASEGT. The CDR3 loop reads CASSELATNEKLFF. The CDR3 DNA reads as TGTGCCAGCAGTGAACTAGCAACTAATGAAAAACTGTTTTTT.

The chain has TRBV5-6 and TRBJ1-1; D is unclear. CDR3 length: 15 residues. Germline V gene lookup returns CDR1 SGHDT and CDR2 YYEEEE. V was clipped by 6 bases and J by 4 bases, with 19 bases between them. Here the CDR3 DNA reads TGTGCCAGCACCCGGCACGTCTTATCCCCCACTGAAGCTTTCTTT. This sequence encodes CASTRHVLSPTEAFF.

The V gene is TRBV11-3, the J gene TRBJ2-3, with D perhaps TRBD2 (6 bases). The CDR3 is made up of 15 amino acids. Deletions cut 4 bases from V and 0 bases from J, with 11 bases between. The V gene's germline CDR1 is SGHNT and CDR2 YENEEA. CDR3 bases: TGTGCCAGCAGCTCGAAGCGGGCAAGCACAGATACGCAGTATTTT. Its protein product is CASSSKRASTDTQYF. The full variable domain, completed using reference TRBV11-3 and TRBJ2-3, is EAGVVQSPRYKIIEKKQPVAFWCNPISGHNTLYWYLQNLGQGPELLIRYENEEAVDDSQLPKDRFSAERLKGVDSTLKIQPAELGDSAVYLCASSSKRASTDTQYFGPGTRLTVL.

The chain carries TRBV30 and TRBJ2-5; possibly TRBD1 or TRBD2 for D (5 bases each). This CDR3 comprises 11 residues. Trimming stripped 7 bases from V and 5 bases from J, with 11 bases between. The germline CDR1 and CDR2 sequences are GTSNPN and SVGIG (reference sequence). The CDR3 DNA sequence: TGTGCCTCCAGGGAGTGGGAGACCCAGTACTTC. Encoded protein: CASREWETQYF.

The CDR3 region is CASSEGLAGVEQYF. CDR3 sequence (DNA): TGTGCCAGTAGCGAGGGACTAGCGGGAGTGGAGCAGTACTTC. This chain joins TRBV19 and TRBJ2-7; 14 bases map to TRBD2. Germline V gene data show CDR1 as LNHDA and CDR2 as SQIVND (reference sequence). V trimming: 6 bases; J trimming: 7 bases; junction bases outside the gene matches: 5. The CDR3 has 14 residues.

CDR3 in DNA: TGCGCCAGCAGCCAAGATCCAGCCTACTACGAGCAGTACTTC. Translation gives CASSQDPAYYEQYF. The rearrangement links TRBV4-1 to TRBJ2-7; D is undetermined. V shed 0 bases and J shed 3 bases, with 9 bases lying between them. The V gene's germline CDR1 is MGHRA and CDR2 YSYEKL. The CDR3 totals 14 residues.

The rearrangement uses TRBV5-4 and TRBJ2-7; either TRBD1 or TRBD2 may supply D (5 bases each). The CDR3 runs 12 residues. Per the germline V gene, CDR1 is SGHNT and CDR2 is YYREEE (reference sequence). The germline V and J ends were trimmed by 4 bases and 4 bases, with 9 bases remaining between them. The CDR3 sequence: CASSRGGYEQYF. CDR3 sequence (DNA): TGTGCCAGCAGCCGGGGCGGTTACGAGCAGTACTTC.